These 14 T cell receptor beta chains originate from one sample sequenced in a study of cytomegalovirus exposure and HLA in healthy donors (dated by TCRdb to the late 2010s). Library creation used the immunoSEQ multiplex PCR assay. For the multiplex PCR, a mixture combining 60 forward primers for TCR Vbeta segments and 13 reverse primers for TCR Jbeta segments was used. As stored in TCRdb, this immuneACCESS dataset retains in-frame rearrangements with V and J assigned. A fraction of the clones does not appear; measured against another copy, unresolved V genes explain less than half of the discrepancy, and the remainder lacks a known reason. The sample data list under 150,000 clones, and 55% to 75% of these were observed just once. The top ten hold around 1.6% of the sample. Sequenced material: PBMCs. Every receptor here comes from a young man in good health and CMV-seropositive.

This clone was seen a single time. This chain links TRBV2 with TRBJ2-7, with TRBD1 identical over 8 bases. Germline CDR1 is SNHLY and CDR2 is FYNNEI. V lost 6 bases, J lost 3 bases, and 1 base stayed unmatched. This CDR3 has 12 residues. CDR3 nucleotide sequence: TGTGCCAGCAGACAGGGGGGCTACGAGCAGTACTTC. This sequence encodes CASRQGGYEQYF.

J is TRBJ2-2 and V is TRBV7-2; 9 bases map to TRBD1. Germline V gene data show CDR1 as SGHTA and CDR2 as FQGNSA. Unmatched junction bases numbered 8, after V lost 5 bases and J lost 7 bases. This CDR3 comprises 15 residues. The CDR3 here is CASSRPGQGIGELFF. The CDR3 coding sequence is TGTGCCAGCAGCCGGCCGGGACAGGGCATCGGGGAGCTGTTTTTT.

The chain carries TRBV15 and TRBJ1-1; TRBD1 agrees at 8 bases. This CDR3 has 13 amino acids. V shed 1 base, J shed 7 bases, and the junction held 2 bases outside the gene matches. Germline values: CDR1 LNHNV, CDR2 YYDKDF (reference sequence). CDR3 residues: CATSRGDRGEAFF. The CDR3 nucleotides are TGTGCCACCAGCAGAGGCGACAGGGGTGAAGCTTTCTTT.

The chain uses TRBV5-4 and TRBJ2-7, with TRBD1 as a possible D gene (6 bases). There are 13 residues in the CDR3. Germline V gene lookup returns CDR1 SGHNT and CDR2 YYREEE (reference sequence). Trimming took off 0 bases at V and 8 bases at J, with 12 bases between the two ends. CDR3 coding DNA: TGTGCCAGCAGCTTGGCAGGGGCTTACAAGCAGTACTTC. Protein sequence: CASSLAGAYKQYF. Complete variable domain (other parts from reference TRBV5-4 and TRBJ2-7): ETGVTQSPTHLIKTRGQQVTLRCSSQSGHNTVSWYQQALGQGPQFIFQYYREEENGRGNFPPRFSGLQFPNYSSELNVNALELDDSALYLCASSLAGAYKQYFGPGTRLTVT.

The gene calls are TRBV5-4 and TRBJ2-7, with D possibly TRBD2 on 6 matching bases. This CDR3 comprises 13 residues. The germline gives CDR1 SGHNT, CDR2 YYREEE (reference sequence). Trimming took off 3 bases at V and 8 bases at J, with 15 bases between the two ends. CDR3 protein: CASSSQLASKQYF. DNA of the CDR3: TGTGCCAGCAGCTCGCAACTAGCAAGTAAGCAGTACTTC.

The rearrangement links TRBV14 to TRBJ2-4, with D tentatively TRBD2 (5 bases). The ends were cut back, 6 bases at V and 0 bases at J, with 15 bases in the middle. The CDR3 loop spans 16 amino acids. CDR1 is SGHDN, CDR2 FVKESK, per germline. CDR3: CASSPTGLLAKNIQYF. The CDR3 DNA sequence: TGTGCCAGCAGTCCCACGGGGTTACTAGCCAAAAACATTCAGTACTTC.

The rearrangement uses TRBV18 and TRBJ2-7, with D tentatively TRBD1 (6 bases). The CDR3 contains 14 residues. Germline CDR1 is KGHSH and CDR2 is LQKENI. Trimming left V 2 bases short and J 3 bases short, with 11 bases between. This CDR3 is CASSPATGFYEQYF. The CDR3, as DNA: TGTGCCAGCTCACCAGCCACAGGGTTCTACGAGCAGTACTTC. The full variable domain, completed using reference TRBV18 and TRBJ2-7, is NAGVMQNPRHLVRRRGQEARLRCSPMKGHSHVYWYRQLPEEGLKFMVYLQKENIIDESGMPKERFSAEFPKEGPSILRIQQVVRGDSAAYFCASSPATGFYEQYFGPGTRLTVT.

The V and J genes are TRBV5-1 and TRBJ1-2; 8 bases agree with TRBD1. Looked up from germline, CDR1 is SGHRS and CDR2 is YFSETQ. V lost 1 base to trimming and J lost 8 bases; unmatched junction nucleotides: 7. The CDR3 has 14 amino acids. The CDR3 region has the DNA TGCGCCAGCAGCTTGCCAGGGGGCATAGGGGGCTACACCTTC. Protein sequence: CASSLPGGIGGYTF. The whole variable domain, filled in from reference TRBV5-1 and TRBJ1-2, reads KAGVTQTPRYLIKTRGQQVTLSCSPISGHRSVSWYQQTPGQGLQFLFEYFSETQRNKGNFPGRFSGRQFSNSRSEMNVSTLELGDSALYLCASSLPGGIGGYTFGSGTRLTVV.

V and J are TRBV10-3 and TRBJ2-3; TRBD1 aligns across 8 bases. This CDR3 is built from 13 residues. V was clipped by 10 bases and J by 6 bases; unmatched bases: 9. Per the germline V gene, CDR1 is ENHRY and CDR2 is SYGVKD. CDR3 DNA sequence: TGTGCCACCGCAGGGGGCGCGCAGGATACGCAGTATTTT. Translation gives CATAGGAQDTQYF.

The table lists this clone with a few counts. The V call is TRBV5-1, the J call TRBJ2-3; perhaps TRBD2 as D (5 bases). V gave up 4 bases and J gave up 2 bases, with 14 bases separating them. Germline V CDR1 and CDR2: SGHRS, YFSETQ. The CDR3 is 15 residues long. The CDR3 is CASSTGLTDTDTQYF. CDR3 coding DNA: TGCGCCAGCAGCACCGGACTGACGGACACAGATACGCAGTATTTT.

This clone was seen once. The V call is TRBV5-1, the J call TRBJ2-5; the match to TRBD2 covers 13 bases. The J call could be wrong; TRBJ2-7 is a better fit for the DNA end. The CDR3 spans 16 residues. CDR1 and CDR2 (germline): SGHRS, YFSETQ. The CDR3: CASSRGGLAGFDEQYF. CDR3 in DNA: TGCGCCAGCAGCCGAGGGGGACTAGCGGGATTTGACGAGCAGTACTTC.

The chain carries TRBV7-3 and TRBJ1-3; D uncertain. The CDR3 spans 16 residues. Germline loops: CDR1 SGHTA, CDR2 FQGTGA. Trimming shortened V by 1 base and J by 2 bases, and 12 bases separated the two germline ends. The CDR3 reads CASSLKPTEAGNTIYF. The CDR3 region has the DNA TGTGCCAGCAGCTTAAAACCAACCGAGGCTGGAAACACCATATATTTT.

The rearrangement uses TRBV28 and TRBJ2-7; 9 bases map to TRBD1. The CDR3 is 15 residues long. After removal of 6 bases from V and 2 bases from J, the junction contained 8 bases not matched to a gene. Germline V lookup: CDR1 MDHEN, CDR2 SYDVKM. DNA of the CDR3: TGTGCCAGCAGAAGACAGGGGGGGCCCACCTACGAGCAGTACTTC. Its translation: CASRRQGGPTYEQYF.

This CDR3 reads CASSYLPGQAPDTQYF. CDR3 sequence (DNA): TGTGCCAGCAGTTACCTACCGGGACAGGCCCCAGATACGCAGTATTTT. The rearrangement links TRBV6-4 to TRBJ2-3; TRBD1 matches 8 bases. The CDR3 is 16 residues long. The germline gives CDR1 MRHNA, CDR2 SNTAGT. With 5 bases clipped from V and 4 bases from J, the junction kept 11 bases outside the gene matches.